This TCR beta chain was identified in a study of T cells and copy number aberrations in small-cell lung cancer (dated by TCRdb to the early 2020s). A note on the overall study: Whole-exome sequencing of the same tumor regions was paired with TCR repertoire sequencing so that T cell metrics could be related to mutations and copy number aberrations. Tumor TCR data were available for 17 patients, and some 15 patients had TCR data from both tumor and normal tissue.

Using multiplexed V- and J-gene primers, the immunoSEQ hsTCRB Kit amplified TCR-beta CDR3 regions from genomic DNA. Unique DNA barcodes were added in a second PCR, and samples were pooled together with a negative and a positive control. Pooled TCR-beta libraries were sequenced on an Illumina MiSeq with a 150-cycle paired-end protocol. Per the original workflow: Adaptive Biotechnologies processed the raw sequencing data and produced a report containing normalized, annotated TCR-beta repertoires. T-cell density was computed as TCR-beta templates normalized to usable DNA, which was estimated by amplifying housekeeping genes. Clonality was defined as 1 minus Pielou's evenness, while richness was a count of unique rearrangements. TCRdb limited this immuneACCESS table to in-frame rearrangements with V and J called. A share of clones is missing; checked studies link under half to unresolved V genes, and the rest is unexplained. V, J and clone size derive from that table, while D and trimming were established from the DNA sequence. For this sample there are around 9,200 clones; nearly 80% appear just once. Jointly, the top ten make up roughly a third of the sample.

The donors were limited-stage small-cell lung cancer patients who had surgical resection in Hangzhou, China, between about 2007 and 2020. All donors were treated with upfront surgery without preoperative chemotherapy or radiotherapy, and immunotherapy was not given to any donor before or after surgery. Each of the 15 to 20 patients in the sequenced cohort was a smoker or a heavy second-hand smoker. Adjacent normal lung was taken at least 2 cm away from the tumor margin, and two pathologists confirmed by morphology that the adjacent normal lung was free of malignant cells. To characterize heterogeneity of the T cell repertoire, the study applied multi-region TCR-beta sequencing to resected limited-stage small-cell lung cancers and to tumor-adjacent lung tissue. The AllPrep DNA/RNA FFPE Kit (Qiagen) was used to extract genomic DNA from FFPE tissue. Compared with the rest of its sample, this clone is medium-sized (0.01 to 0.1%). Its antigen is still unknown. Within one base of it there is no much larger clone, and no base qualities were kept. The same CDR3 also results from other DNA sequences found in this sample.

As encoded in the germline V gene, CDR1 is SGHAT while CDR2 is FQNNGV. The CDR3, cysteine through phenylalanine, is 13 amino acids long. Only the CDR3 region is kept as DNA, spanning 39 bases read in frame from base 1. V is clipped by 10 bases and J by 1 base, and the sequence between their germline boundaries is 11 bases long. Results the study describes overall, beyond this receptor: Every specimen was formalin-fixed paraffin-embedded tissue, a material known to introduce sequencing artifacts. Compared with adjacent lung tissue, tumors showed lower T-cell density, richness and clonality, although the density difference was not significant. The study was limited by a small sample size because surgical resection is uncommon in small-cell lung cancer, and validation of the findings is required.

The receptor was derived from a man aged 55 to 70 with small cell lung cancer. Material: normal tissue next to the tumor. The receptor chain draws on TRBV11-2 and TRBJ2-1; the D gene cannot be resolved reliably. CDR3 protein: CAIRRSSYNEQFF. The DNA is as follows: TGTGCCATCCGCCGGTCTTCCTACAATGAGCAGTTCTTC.